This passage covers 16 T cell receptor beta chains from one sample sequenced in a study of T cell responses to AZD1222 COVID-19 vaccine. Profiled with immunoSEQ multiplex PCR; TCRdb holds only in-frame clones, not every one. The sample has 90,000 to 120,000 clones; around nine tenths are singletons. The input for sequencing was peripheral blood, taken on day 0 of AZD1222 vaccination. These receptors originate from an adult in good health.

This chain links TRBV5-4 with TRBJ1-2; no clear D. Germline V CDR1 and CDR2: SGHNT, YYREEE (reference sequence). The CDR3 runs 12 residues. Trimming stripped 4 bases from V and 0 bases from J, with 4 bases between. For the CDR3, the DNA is TGTGCCAGCAGCCTTTCTAACTATGGCTACACCTTC. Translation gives CASSLSNYGYTF. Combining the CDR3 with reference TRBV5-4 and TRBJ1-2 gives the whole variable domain ETGVTQSPTHLIKTRGQQVTLRCSSQSGHNTVSWYQQALGQGPQFIFQYYREEENGRGNFPPRFSGLQFPNYSSELNVNALELDDSALYLCASSLSNYGYTFGSGTRLTVV.

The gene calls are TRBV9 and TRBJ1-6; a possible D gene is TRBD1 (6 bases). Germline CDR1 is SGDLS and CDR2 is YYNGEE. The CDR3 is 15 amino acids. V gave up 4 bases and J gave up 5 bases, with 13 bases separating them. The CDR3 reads CASSRVGQNNSPLHF. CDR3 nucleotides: TGTGCCAGCAGCAGGGTTGGACAGAATAATTCACCCCTCCACTTT.

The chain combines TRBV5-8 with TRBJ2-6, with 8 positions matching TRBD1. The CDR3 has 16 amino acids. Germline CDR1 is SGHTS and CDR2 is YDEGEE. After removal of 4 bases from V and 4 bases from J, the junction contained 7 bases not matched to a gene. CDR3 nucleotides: TGTGCCAGCAGCCCCCGGACAGGGTTCGGGGCCAACGTCCTGACTTTC. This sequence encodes CASSPRTGFGANVLTF.

CDR3 amino acids: CASSPSGSNTGELFF. The DNA of the CDR3 is TGTGCCAGCAGCCCCTCGGGATCGAACACCGGGGAGCTGTTTTTT. The V call is TRBV4-2, the J call TRBJ2-2; D is perhaps TRBD2 (5 bases). V lost 4 bases, J lost 0 bases, and 9 bases lay in between. CDR1 and CDR2 from the germline V gene are LGHNA and YNFKEQ. This CDR3 has 15 amino acids.

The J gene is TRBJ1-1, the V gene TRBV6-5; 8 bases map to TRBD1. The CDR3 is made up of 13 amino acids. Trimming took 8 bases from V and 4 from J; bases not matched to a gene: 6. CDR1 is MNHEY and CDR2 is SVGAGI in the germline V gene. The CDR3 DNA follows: TGTGCCAGCCGTCCCGGGACAGGCACTGAAGCTTTCTTT. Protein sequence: CASRPGTGTEAFF.

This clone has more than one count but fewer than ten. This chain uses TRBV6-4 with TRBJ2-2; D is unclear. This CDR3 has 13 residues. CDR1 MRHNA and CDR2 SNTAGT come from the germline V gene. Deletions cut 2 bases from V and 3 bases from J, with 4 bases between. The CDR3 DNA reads TGTGCCAGCAGTGACGAGTACACCGGGGAGCTGTTTTTT. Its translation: CASSDEYTGELFF.

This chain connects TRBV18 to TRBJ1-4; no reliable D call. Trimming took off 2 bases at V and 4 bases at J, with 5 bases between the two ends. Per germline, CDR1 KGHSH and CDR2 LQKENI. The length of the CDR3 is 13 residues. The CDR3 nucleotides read TGTGCCAGCTCACCATCAGATAATGAAAAACTGTTTTTT. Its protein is CASSPSDNEKLFF.

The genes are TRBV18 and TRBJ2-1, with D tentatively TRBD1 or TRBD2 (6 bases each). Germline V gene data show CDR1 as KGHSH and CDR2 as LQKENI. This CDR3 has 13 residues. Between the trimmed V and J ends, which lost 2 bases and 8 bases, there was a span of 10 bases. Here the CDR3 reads CASSPLGGDEQFF. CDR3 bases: TGTGCCAGCTCACCATTGGGGGGCGATGAGCAGTTCTTC.

The CDR3 reads CASSVDSGTNEKLFF. The CDR3 coding sequence is TGTGCCAGCAGCGTCGACAGCGGAACTAATGAAAAACTGTTTTTT. The chain links TRBV6-4 to TRBJ1-4; D may be TRBD1 (5 bases). This CDR3 contains 15 residues. Germline CDR1 is MRHNA and CDR2 is SNTAGT. V shed 6 bases and J shed 1 base, with 12 bases lying between them.

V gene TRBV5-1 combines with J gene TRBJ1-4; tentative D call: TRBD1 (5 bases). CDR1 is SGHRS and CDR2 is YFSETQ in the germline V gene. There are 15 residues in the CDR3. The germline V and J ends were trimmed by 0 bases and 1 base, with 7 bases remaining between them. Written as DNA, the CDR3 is TGCGCCAGCAGCTTGGCCGGGGGAACTAATGAAAAACTGTTTTTT. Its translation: CASSLAGGTNEKLFF.

DNA for the CDR3: TGTGCCAGCAGCTTAAACCGGGCGGGGGACACAGATACGCAGTATTTT. It yields the protein CASSLNRAGDTDTQYF. The V gene is TRBV7-3, the J gene TRBJ2-3; 7 bases match TRBD2. CDR1 SGHTA and CDR2 FQGTGA come from the germline V gene. The trim removed 1 base at V and 2 bases at J, leaving 6 bases unmatched. The CDR3 consists of 16 residues.

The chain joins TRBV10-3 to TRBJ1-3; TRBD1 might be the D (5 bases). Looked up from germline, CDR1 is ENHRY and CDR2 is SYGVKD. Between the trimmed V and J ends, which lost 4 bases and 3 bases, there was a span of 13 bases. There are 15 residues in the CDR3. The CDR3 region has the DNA TGTGCCATCAGTGGCGGGACGTCGAGTGGAAACACCATATATTTT. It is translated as CAISGGTSSGNTIYF.

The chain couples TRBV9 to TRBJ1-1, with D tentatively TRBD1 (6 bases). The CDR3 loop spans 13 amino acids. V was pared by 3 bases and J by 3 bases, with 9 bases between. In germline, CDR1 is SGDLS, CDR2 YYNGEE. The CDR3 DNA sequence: TGTGCCAGCAGCGCACAGGGTTACACTGAAGCTTTCTTT. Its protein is CASSAQGYTEAFF.

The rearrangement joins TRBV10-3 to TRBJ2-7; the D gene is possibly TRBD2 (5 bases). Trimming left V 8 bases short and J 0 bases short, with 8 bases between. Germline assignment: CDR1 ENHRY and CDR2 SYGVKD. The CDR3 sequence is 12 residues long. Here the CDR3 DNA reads TGTGCCATCGACGGGGACTCCTACGAGCAGTACTTC. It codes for CAIDGDSYEQYF.

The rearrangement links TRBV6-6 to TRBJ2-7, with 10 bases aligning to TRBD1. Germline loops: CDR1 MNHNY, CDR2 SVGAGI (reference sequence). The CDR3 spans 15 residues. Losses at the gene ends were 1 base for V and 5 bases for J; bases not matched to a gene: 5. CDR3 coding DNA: TGTGCCAGCAGTTACTACTTCGGGACAGGGGACGAGCAGTACTTC. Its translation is CASSYYFGTGDEQYF.

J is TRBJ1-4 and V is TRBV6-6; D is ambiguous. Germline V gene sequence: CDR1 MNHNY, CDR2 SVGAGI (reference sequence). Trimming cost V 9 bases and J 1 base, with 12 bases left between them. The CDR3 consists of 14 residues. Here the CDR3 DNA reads TGTGCCAGTCGGAAAGACTTAACTAATGAAAAACTGTTTTTT. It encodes CASRKDLTNEKLFF.